The 6 T cell receptor beta chains below all came from one sample that was sequenced in a study of blood T cells in healthy people across ages (dated by TCRdb to the mid-2010s). Receptors were amplified or captured by 5' RACE. Sequencing relied on an Illumina HiSeq 2500. A second roughly 6 to 12 cycle PCR used a sample-barcoded 5' primer and a J-beta primer mix. TCRdb cleaned the public reads at Q25 with fastp, built clones with MiXCR and kept in-frame beta chains. Entries that share a CDR3 protein sequence are merged under the most common genes and DNA. Here the sample has about 680,000 distinct CDR3 sequences; approximately 49% occur a single time. The top ten clonotypes cover under 35% of the sample. Input material: blood. These receptors all stem from a woman in her sixties in good health.

Only a few counts were recorded for this clonotype. A much larger clone is a single base away; this may be a read error. The rearrangement links TRBV9 to TRBJ2-7; 11 bases align to TRBD2. This CDR3 is built from 16 residues. Per the germline V gene, CDR1 is SGDLS and CDR2 is YYNGEE. The J segment lost 0 bases and the V segment lost 0 bases, leaving 2 bases of the junction unmatched. The CDR3 spells CASSVAGTSGSYEQYF. The CDR3 DNA is TGTGCCAGCAGCGTAGCAGGGACTAGCGGCTCCTACGAGCAGTACTTC.

This chain joins TRBV5-1 and TRBJ1-1; D not resolved. V gave up 4 bases and J gave up 1 base, with 8 bases separating them. The CDR3 spans 13 residues. CDR1 and CDR2 from the germline V gene are SGHRS and YFSETQ. CDR3 region: CASSPDANTEAFF. CDR3 nucleotides: TGCGCCAGCAGCCCGGACGCGAACACTGAAGCTTTCTTT.

The V call is TRBV20-1, the J call TRBJ1-6; the D is unclear. The CDR3 sequence is 10 residues long. The V end lost 7 bases, the J end lost 11 bases, and 9 bases lay between the germline ends. Germline CDR1 DFQATT, CDR2 SNEGSKA (reference sequence). CDR3 coding DNA: TGCAGTGTCTTCGGGGCACCCCTCCACTTT. It specifies CSVFGAPLHF.

V gene TRBV20-1 combines with J gene TRBJ2-3; possibly TRBD2 for D (6 bases). The CDR3 covers 16 residues. Germline V CDR1 and CDR2: DFQATT, SNEGSKA (reference sequence). V lost 3 bases, J lost 0 bases, and 16 bases lay in between. The CDR3 region is CSASPIAGLSTDTQYF. The CDR3, as DNA: TGCAGTGCTAGTCCGATAGCCGGACTAAGCACAGATACGCAGTATTTT.

This clonotype came up a few times. The V gene is TRBV7-2, the J gene TRBJ1-6; D might be TRBD1 (5 bases). V was trimmed by 5 bases and J by 9 bases, leaving 17 bases between them. This CDR3 is built from 15 residues. Germline V CDR1 and CDR2: SGHTA, FQGNSA. The CDR3 DNA sequence: TGTGCCAGCAGCCCGAGGGGAACTTTTGGTTCACCCCTCCACTTT. Translation: CASSPRGTFGSPLHF.

This clonotype came up many times. J is TRBJ2-1 and V is TRBV6-4, with D perhaps matching TRBD1 or TRBD2 (7 bases each). In germline, CDR1 is MRHNA, CDR2 SNTAGT. The CDR3 totals 17 residues. V lost 5 bases, J lost 2 bases, and 19 bases lay in between. CDR3 residues: CASSRGPLAAAYNEQFF. The CDR3 DNA is TGTGCCAGCAGTAGGGGGCCGCTAGCGGCTGCCTACAATGAGCAGTTCTTC.